One and the same sample provided the 7 T cell receptor beta chains below, sequenced in a study of blood T cell repertoires in COVID-19 (dated by TCRdb to between 2020 and 2021). Library generation was performed with the immunoSEQ multiplex PCR assay. TCRdb carries this immuneACCESS record with in-frame sequences only. Its versions omit some clonotypes, under half of them owing to an unresolved V gene in the studies checked, with the rest unexplained. This sample lists about 260,000 clones; about 87% were detected once. The leading ten clones occupy 3% to 3.5% of the sample. Specimen: PBMCs or T cells enriched from blood (not recorded which). These receptors came from a woman between 40 and 55 years old who had been exposed to COVID-19.

This chain uses TRBV5-1 with TRBJ1-1; D gene unclear. The germline CDR1 and CDR2 sequences are SGHRS and YFSETQ. CDR3 length: 14 amino acids. Trimming stripped 3 bases from V and 1 base from J, with 10 bases between. The CDR3 sequence: CASSSQAANTEAFF. CDR3 nucleotides: TGCGCCAGCAGCTCCCAAGCCGCGAACACTGAAGCTTTCTTT. Filled out from reference TRBV5-1 and TRBJ1-1, the complete variable domain reads KAGVTQTPRYLIKTRGQQVTLSCSPISGHRSVSWYQQTPGQGLQFLFEYFSETQRNKGNFPGRFSGRQFSNSRSEMNVSTLELGDSALYLCASSSQAANTEAFFGQGTRLTVV.

The chain joins TRBV5-8 to TRBJ2-7; D possibly corresponds to TRBD2 (5 bases). The CDR3 length is 12 residues. Trimming removed 4 bases from V and 3 bases from J, with 8 bases in between. The germline V gene encodes CDR1 SGHTS and CDR2 YDEGEE. This chain's CDR3 is CASSRGSYEQYF. The CDR3 DNA reads TGTGCCAGCAGCCGGGGAAGCTACGAGCAGTACTTC.

The rearrangement uses TRBV27 and TRBJ2-7; D might be TRBD1 (6 bases). This CDR3 has 15 amino acids. Trimming removed 2 bases at V and 2 bases at J, with 13 bases between. CDR1 is MNHEY and CDR2 is SMNVEV in the germline V gene (reference sequence). CDR3 nucleotides: TGTGCCAGCAGTTTAAGTGCAGGGGTCACCTACGAGCAGTACTTC. Encoded protein: CASSLSAGVTYEQYF.

The chain is built from TRBV11-1 and TRBJ2-4; D perhaps matches TRBD2 (6 bases). In germline, CDR1 is SGHAT, CDR2 FQDESV (reference sequence). Trimming took off 5 bases at V and 9 bases at J, with 20 bases between the two ends. The length of the CDR3 is 15 residues. CDR3 coding DNA: TGTGCCAGCAGCCTTACTCTGGGGGGTGGTGGCATTCAGTACTTC. It translates to CASSLTLGGGGIQYF.

The rearrangement joins TRBV9 to TRBJ1-3; D remains ambiguous. Germline CDR1 SGDLS, CDR2 YYNGEE. The V end was cut by 1 base, the J end by 0 bases, with 2 bases between. CDR3 size: 13 residues. The CDR3, as DNA: TGTGCCAGCAGCGTATACTCTGGAAACACCATATATTTT. This encodes CASSVYSGNTIYF.

This clone was observed a single time. This rearrangement joins TRBV4-2 to TRBJ2-3; D may be TRBD2 (5 bases). The V and J ends lost 0 bases and 4 bases respectively, with 17 bases between them. Germline V gene sequence: CDR1 LGHNA, CDR2 YNFKEQ. CDR3 length: 17 amino acids. The CDR3 loop is CASSQERGQRGADTQYF. For the CDR3, the DNA is TGTGCCAGCAGCCAAGAACGCGGTCAACGGGGAGCAGATACGCAGTATTTT.

This clone has just one count. The chain recombines TRBV5-6 with TRBJ2-1; 12 bases are shared with TRBD2. V shed 0 bases, J shed 1 base, and the junction held 8 bases outside the gene matches. CDR3 length: 19 residues. CDR1 and CDR2 from the germline V gene are SGHDT and YYEEEE. CDR3 nucleotide sequence: TGTGCCAGCAGCTTGGGGACTAGCGGGACTGGTGTTTCCTACAATGAGCAGTTCTTC. Its protein is CASSLGTSGTGVSYNEQFF.